This T cell receptor beta chain was profiled in a study of blood T cell repertoires in COVID-19. Study in general: The United States, Italy and Spain provided the acute and convalescent COVID-19 samples. The cDNA or gDNA used as material had been derived from T cells, B-cell-depleted T cells, or PBMCs.

Authors' data handling: Quantification of nucleated cells was approximated via reference gene primer amplification. Generated by immunoSEQ multiplex PCR, the TCRdb table keeps only in-frame clones and is missing some. That table is the source of V, J and clone size, and D and trimming were worked out from the DNA. Of some 310,000 clones listed, about 90% were seen once; the top ten hold 1%. The germline V gene has CDR1 SGHNT and CDR2 YYREEE (reference sequence). Trimming took 5 bases from V and 5 from J; bases not matched to a gene: 3. This CDR3 region has 12 residues. Input material: peripheral blood. The clonotype comes from a woman aged 40 to 50 with COVID-19, enrolled during active disease. The chain recombines TRBV5-4 with TRBJ2-5; 7 bases are a match to TRBD1. DNA of the CDR3: TGTGCCAGCAGAGTGACAGGGGAGACCCAGTACTTC. Amino acids: CASRVTGETQYF.